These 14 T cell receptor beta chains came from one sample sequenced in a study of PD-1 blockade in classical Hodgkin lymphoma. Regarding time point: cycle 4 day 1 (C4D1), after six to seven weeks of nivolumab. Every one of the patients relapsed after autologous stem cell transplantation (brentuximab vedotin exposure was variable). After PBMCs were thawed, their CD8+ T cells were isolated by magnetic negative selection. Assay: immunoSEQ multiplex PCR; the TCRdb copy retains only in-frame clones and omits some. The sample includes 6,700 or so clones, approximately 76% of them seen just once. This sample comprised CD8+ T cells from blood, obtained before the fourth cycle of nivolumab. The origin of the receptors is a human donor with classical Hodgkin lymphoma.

CDR3 coding DNA: TGTGCCAGCAGTTTATCTCGGACAGGGCTCACTGAAGCTTTCTTT. It translates to CASSLSRTGLTEAFF. The chain links TRBV27 to TRBJ1-1; 8 nucleotides agree with TRBD1. The CDR3 has 15 amino acids. Germline assignment: CDR1 MNHEY and CDR2 SMNVEV (reference sequence). V gave up 0 bases and J gave up 4 bases; unmatched junction bases: 4.

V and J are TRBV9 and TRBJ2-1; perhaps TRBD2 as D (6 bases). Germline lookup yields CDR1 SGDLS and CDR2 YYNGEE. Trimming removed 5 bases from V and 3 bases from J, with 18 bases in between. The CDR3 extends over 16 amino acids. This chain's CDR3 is CASSLSHGRVYNEQFF. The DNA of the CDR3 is TGTGCCAGCAGTCTATCGCACGGGAGAGTCTACAATGAGCAGTTCTTC.

The CDR3 DNA reads TGTGCCAGCAGCGAGGACACTCCTTACGAGCAGTACTTC. Residues: CASSEDTPYEQYF. This sequence joins TRBV5-6 and TRBJ2-7, with D possibly TRBD1 on 5 matching bases. The V and J ends lost 4 bases and 4 bases respectively, with 12 bases between them. The CDR3 consists of 13 residues. The germline V gene encodes CDR1 SGHDT and CDR2 YYEEEE.

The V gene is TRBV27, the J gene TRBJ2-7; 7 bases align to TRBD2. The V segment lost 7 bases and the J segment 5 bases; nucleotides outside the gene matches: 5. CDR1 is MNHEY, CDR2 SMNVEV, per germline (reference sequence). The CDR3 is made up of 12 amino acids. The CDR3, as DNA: TGTGCCAGCACCGGGGGGTCCGACGAGCAGTACTTC. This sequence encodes CASTGGSDEQYF.

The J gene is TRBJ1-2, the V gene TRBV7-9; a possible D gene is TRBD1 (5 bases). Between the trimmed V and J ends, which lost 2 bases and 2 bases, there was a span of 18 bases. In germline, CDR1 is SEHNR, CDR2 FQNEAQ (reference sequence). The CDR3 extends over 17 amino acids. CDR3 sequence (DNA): TGTGCCAGCAGCTTATCGCGAAGGATTAAGGGGAACTATGGCTACACCTTC. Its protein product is CASSLSRRIKGNYGYTF.

CDR3 protein: CASSQVPGHEQYF. For the CDR3, the DNA is TGCGCCAGCAGCCAAGTCCCCGGCCACGAGCAGTACTTC. The rearrangement joins TRBV4-1 to TRBJ2-7; no reliable D call. CDR3 length equals 13 residues. Trimming removed 1 base at V and 5 bases at J, with 9 bases between. Germline V lookup: CDR1 MGHRA, CDR2 YSYEKL.

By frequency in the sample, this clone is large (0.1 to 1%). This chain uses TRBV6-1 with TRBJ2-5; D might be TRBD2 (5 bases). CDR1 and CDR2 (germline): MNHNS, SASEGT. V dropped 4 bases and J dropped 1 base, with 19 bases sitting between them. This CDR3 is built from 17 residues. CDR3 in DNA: TGTGCCAGCAGTGGACTTACTAGTCCCAATGTCCAAGAGACCCAGTACTTC. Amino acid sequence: CASSGLTSPNVQETQYF.

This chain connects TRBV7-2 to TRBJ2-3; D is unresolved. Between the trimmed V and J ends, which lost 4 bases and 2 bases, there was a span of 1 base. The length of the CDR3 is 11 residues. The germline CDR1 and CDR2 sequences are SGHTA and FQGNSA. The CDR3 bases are TGTGCCAGCAGCTACACAGATACGCAGTATTTT. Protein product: CASSYTDTQYF.

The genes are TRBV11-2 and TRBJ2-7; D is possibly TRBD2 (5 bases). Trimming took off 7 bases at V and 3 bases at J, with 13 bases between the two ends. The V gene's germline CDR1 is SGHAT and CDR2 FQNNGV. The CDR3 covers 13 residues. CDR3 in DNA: TGTGCCAGCACCGGAGGCAGATACTACGAGCAGTACTTC. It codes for CASTGGRYYEQYF.

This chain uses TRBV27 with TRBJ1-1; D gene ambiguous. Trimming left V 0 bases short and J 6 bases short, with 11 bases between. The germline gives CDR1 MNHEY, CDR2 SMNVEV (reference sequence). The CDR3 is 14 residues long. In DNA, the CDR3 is TGTGCCAGCAGTTTATCAGGAGGCAGGCCTGAAGCTTTCTTT. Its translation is CASSLSGGRPEAFF.

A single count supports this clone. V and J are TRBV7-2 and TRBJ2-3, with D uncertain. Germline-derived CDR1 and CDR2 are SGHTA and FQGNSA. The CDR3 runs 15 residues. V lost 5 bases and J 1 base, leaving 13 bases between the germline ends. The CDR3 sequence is CASSPLPRGTDTQYF. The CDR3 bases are TGTGCCAGCAGCCCCTTACCGCGCGGCACAGATACGCAGTATTTT.

This CDR3 reads CASSPQTWVIPFF. The CDR3 DNA reads TGTGCCAGCAGCCCCCAGACTTGGGTGATCCCTTTCTTT. The chain links TRBV7-2 to TRBJ1-1, with D unclear. Germline V gene data show CDR1 as SGHTA and CDR2 as FQGNSA. The CDR3 contains 13 residues. Trimming shortened V by 5 bases and J by 12 bases, and 19 bases separated the two germline ends.

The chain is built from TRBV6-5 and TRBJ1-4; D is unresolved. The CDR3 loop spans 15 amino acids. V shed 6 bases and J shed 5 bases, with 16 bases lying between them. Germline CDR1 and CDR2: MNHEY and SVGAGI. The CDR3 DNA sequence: TGTGCCAGCAGAAGGGTAGGAGGGATGAATGAAAAACTGTTTTTT. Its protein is CASRRVGGMNEKLFF.

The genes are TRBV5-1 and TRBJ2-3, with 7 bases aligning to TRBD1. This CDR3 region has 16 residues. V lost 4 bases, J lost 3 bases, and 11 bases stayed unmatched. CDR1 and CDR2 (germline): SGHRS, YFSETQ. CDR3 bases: TGCGCCAGCAGCATGAGGAGCAGGGGGATGACAGATACGCAGTATTTT. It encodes CASSMRSRGMTDTQYF.